This T cell receptor beta chain comes out of a study of blood T cell repertoires in COVID-19. Clones were sequenced by immunoSEQ multiplex PCR, and TCRdb holds only the in-frame ones, with some missing. The data contain around 200,000 clones, 80% to 85% of them singletons. The sample taken for sequencing was peripheral blood. This TCR came from a human donor with acute or convalescent COVID-19. The donor label of this sample is uncertain.

The CDR3 coding sequence is TGTGCCAGCAGTCTACCCGGCGGGAGTGTCGAGCAGTACTTC. It encodes CASSLPGGSVEQYF. The chain employs TRBV28 and TRBJ2-7; 7 nucleotides match TRBD2. Germline loops: CDR1 MDHEN, CDR2 SYDVKM. V dropped 5 bases and J dropped 6; count of bases not matched to a gene: 10. CDR3 size: 14 residues.